This TCR beta chain derives from a study of blood T cells in healthy people across ages. Germline CDR1 is ENHRY and CDR2 is SYGVKD. The CDR3 loop spans 12 amino acids. Trimming removed 10 bases at V and 1 base at J, with 11 bases between. For every donor, a draw yielded around 10 milliliters of peripheral blood. At least 6 million PBMCs were isolated per sample. The authors extracted at least 6 micrograms of total RNA per sample. It was with a sample-barcoded 5' primer and a J-beta primer mix that a second PCR of roughly 6 to 12 cycles was run. TCRdb analysed the 5' RACE reads with MiXCR anew, one entry per CDR3 protein. The sample has approximately 1,700,000 distinct CDR3 sequences, 39% seen once.

Sequencing used blood. The sequence was collected from a human donor in good health. V and J are TRBV10-3 and TRBJ2-7; a possible D gene is TRBD1 (6 bases). This CDR3 reads CATGTSSYEQYF. The CDR3 DNA reads as TGTGCCACCGGGACAAGTTCCTACGAGCAGTACTTC.